Below, 27 T cell receptor beta chains from the same sample are listed, as sequenced in a study of blood T cell repertoires in COVID-19. Repertoires were generated with immunoSEQ multiplex PCR, while TCRdb's copy carries only in-frame clones and drops some. Of 190,000 or so clones in the sample, about nine tenths are singletons; the top ten hold 10%. The sample taken for sequencing was PBMCs or T cells enriched from blood (not recorded which). The origin of the receptors is a man aged 18 to 35 with acute COVID-19.

V usage is TRBV2 and J usage is TRBJ1-5; the match to TRBD1 covers 8 bases. The length of the CDR3 is 16 residues. Germline V CDR1 and CDR2: SNHLY, FYNNEI. V lost 4 bases to trimming and J lost 6 bases; unmatched junction nucleotides: 11. The CDR3 bases are TGTGCCAGCAGTGGCGGATGGGGGACAGGCCTTCAGCCCCAGCATTTT. It codes for CASSGGWGTGLQPQHF.

V is TRBV9 and J is TRBJ1-5; 8 bases agree with TRBD1. With 0 bases clipped from V and 7 bases from J, the junction kept 6 bases outside the gene matches. Germline assignment: CDR1 SGDLS and CDR2 YYNGEE. The CDR3 loop spans 15 amino acids. The CDR3 region has the DNA TGTGCCAGCAGCGTAGTCCAGGGGGCGGGCCAGCCCCAGCATTTT. It specifies CASSVVQGAGQPQHF.

This CDR3 reads CASSETSGRSNEQFF. DNA of the CDR3: TGTGCCAGCAGTGAGACTAGCGGGAGAAGTAATGAGCAGTTCTTC. V is TRBV6-1 and J is TRBJ2-1, with 12 bases lining up with TRBD2. V lost 3 bases and J lost 7; bases outside the gene matches: 4. Germline V CDR1 and CDR2: MNHNS, SASEGT. This CDR3 comprises 15 residues.

This chain joins TRBV7-9 and TRBJ1-5; possible D gene TRBD1, 6 bases. The V end lost 5 bases, the J end lost 5 bases, and 7 bases lay between the germline ends. CDR3 length: 12 residues. The germline V gene encodes CDR1 SEHNR and CDR2 FQNEAQ (reference sequence). The CDR3 here is CASSAGDQPQHF. The DNA of the CDR3 is TGTGCCAGCAGCGCAGGGGATCAGCCCCAGCATTTT.

The chain combines TRBV28 with TRBJ2-3; no definite D call. The germline V gene has CDR1 MDHEN and CDR2 SYDVKM. Trimming left V 3 bases short and J 7 bases short, with 11 bases between. The CDR3 contains 13 residues. In nucleotides, the CDR3 is TGTGCCAGCAGTTTGGTGCAGGATAATACGCAGTATTTT. This translates into CASSLVQDNTQYF.

The chain recombines TRBV28 with TRBJ2-7, with a weak D call TRBD1 (5 bases). The ends were cut back, 5 bases at V and 4 bases at J, with 12 bases in the middle. Germline V lookup: CDR1 MDHEN, CDR2 SYDVKM. The CDR3 covers 13 residues. The CDR3 here is CASSVDRNYEQYF. Here the CDR3 DNA reads TGTGCCAGCAGTGTTGACAGAAATTACGAGCAGTACTTC.

The chain joins TRBV11-2 to TRBJ1-1; D might be TRBD1 (6 bases). Trimming removed 5 bases from V and 2 bases from J, with 12 bases in between. The germline CDR1 and CDR2 sequences are SGHAT and FQNNGV. This CDR3 region has 14 residues. DNA for the CDR3: TGTGCCAGCAGCCAGTGGACAGCAAACACTGAAGCTTTCTTT. Amino acid sequence: CASSQWTANTEAFF.

The table lists this clone with a few counts. The chain carries TRBV27 and TRBJ2-3, with D perhaps matching TRBD2 (6 bases). Germline V gene data show CDR1 as MNHEY and CDR2 as SMNVEV (reference sequence). V was clipped by 9 bases and J by 1 base, with 17 bases between them. CDR3 length equals 15 residues. CDR3 protein: CASRLIADGTDTQYF. CDR3 coding DNA: TGTGCCAGTAGGTTAATAGCGGATGGCACAGATACGCAGTATTTT.

The CDR3 sequence: CASSQEGGRNYGYTF. The CDR3 DNA reads TGTGCCAGCAGCCAAGAGGGGGGTCGGAACTATGGCTACACCTTC. This chain joins TRBV4-2 and TRBJ1-2; tentatively, D is TRBD1 (5 bases). The V gene's germline CDR1 is LGHNA and CDR2 YNFKEQ. V was clipped by 0 bases and J by 2 bases, with 10 bases between them. The CDR3 length is 15 residues.

This clone was counted once. For the CDR3, the DNA is TGTGCCAGCAGTAACAGGGTCGAGACCCAGTACTTC. As protein: CASSNRVETQYF. The chain is built from TRBV5-4 and TRBJ2-5; possibly TRBD1 for D (6 bases). Germline lookup yields CDR1 SGHNT and CDR2 YYREEE (reference sequence). V lost 5 bases to trimming and J lost 5 bases, with 10 bases between them. The CDR3 consists of 12 residues.

V is TRBV6-5 and J is TRBJ2-1; D uncertain. Germline values: CDR1 MNHEY, CDR2 SVGAGI. The V end was cut by 2 bases, the J end by 6 bases, with 14 bases between. CDR3 length: 15 amino acids. The CDR3 DNA reads TGTGCCAGCAGTTACAGGCAGGTCCCAATCAATGAGCAGTTCTTC. Encoded protein: CASSYRQVPINEQFF.

The chain is built from TRBV7-6 and TRBJ1-1; 8 nucleotides align to TRBD1. Trimming cost V 2 bases and J 0 bases; bases outside gene matches: 8. The germline V gene encodes CDR1 SGHVS and CDR2 FNYEAQ. This CDR3 is built from 17 residues. The CDR3 is CASSLRDRGGMNTEAFF. The CDR3, as DNA: TGTGCCAGCAGCTTAAGAGACAGGGGAGGTATGAACACTGAAGCTTTCTTT.

This chain connects TRBV9 to TRBJ1-6; TRBD1 agrees at 11 bases. The CDR3 length is 15 residues. Germline trimming cut 3 bases from V and 10 bases from J; bases unmatched to any gene: 6. Germline-derived CDR1 and CDR2 are SGDLS and YYNGEE. The CDR3 sequence is CASSGPGTGGSPLHF. CDR3 DNA sequence: TGTGCCAGCAGCGGCCCGGGGACAGGGGGGTCACCCCTCCACTTT.

CDR3 residues: CASSLETSSNEQFF. CDR3 DNA sequence: TGTGCCAGCAGCTTAGAGACTAGCAGCAATGAGCAGTTCTTC. This chain connects TRBV11-2 to TRBJ2-1, with 7 bases that match TRBD2. CDR3 length: 14 residues. The germline V gene encodes CDR1 SGHAT and CDR2 FQNNGV. V lost 0 bases, J lost 6 bases, and 2 bases stayed unmatched.

The chain has TRBV30 and TRBJ2-1; D unresolved. From germline, CDR1 is GTSNPN and CDR2 SVGIG (reference sequence). Trimming took 3 bases from V and 10 from J, leaving 13 bases between them. The CDR3 loop spans 12 amino acids. The CDR3 protein is CAWSVFSREQFF. CDR3 nucleotides: TGTGCCTGGAGCGTATTCTCTCGGGAGCAGTTCTTC.

The genes are TRBV10-2 and TRBJ2-7; 9 positions match TRBD2. V gave up 2 bases and J gave up 2 bases; unmatched junction bases: 1. This CDR3 region has 14 residues. Germline V gives CDR1 WSHSY, CDR2 SAAADI. CDR3 DNA sequence: TGCGCCAGCAGTGAGGCTAGCGGGACCTACGAGCAGTACTTC. This codes for CASSEASGTYEQYF.

The CDR3 DNA reads TGTGCCAGCAGCGCTATATCCACCCAGGGTGGTGGCTACACCTTC. This translates into CASSAISTQGGGYTF. The chain links TRBV7-9 to TRBJ1-2; D may be TRBD1 (5 bases). Germline CDR1 and CDR2: SEHNR and FQNEAQ (reference sequence). V was pared by 5 bases and J by 7 bases, with 20 bases between. The length of the CDR3 is 15 residues.

The chain employs TRBV6-5 and TRBJ2-5; D perhaps matches TRBD1 (7 bases). The CDR3 covers 14 residues. Trimming pared 3 bases from V and 5 bases from J, leaving 13 bases between. Germline-derived CDR1 and CDR2 are MNHEY and SVGAGI. The CDR3 is CASSYLQGGETQYF. DNA of the CDR3: TGTGCCAGCAGTTATCTTCAGGGGGGTGAGACCCAGTACTTC.

This CDR3 reads CASSFRVSTGELFF. The CDR3 DNA reads TGTGCCAGCAGTTTCAGGGTTTCAACCGGGGAGCTGTTTTTT. The chain recombines TRBV28 with TRBJ2-2, with D perhaps matching TRBD1 (5 bases). V lost 3 bases and J lost 5, with 10 bases in between. The germline V gene has CDR1 MDHEN and CDR2 SYDVKM. The CDR3 sequence is 14 residues long.

This rearrangement joins TRBV4-1 to TRBJ2-5; 11 nucleotides agree with TRBD2. Trimming at V came to 1 base and at J to 5 bases, leaving 6 bases not matched to a gene. CDR3 length: 16 residues. Germline V gives CDR1 MGHRA, CDR2 YSYEKL. Here the CDR3 reads CASSQVPSGRNETQYF. CDR3 coding DNA: TGCGCCAGCAGCCAAGTCCCTAGCGGGAGGAACGAGACCCAGTACTTC.

The rearrangement joins TRBV18 to TRBJ1-4, with TRBD1 identical over 8 bases. J gave up 0 bases and V 7 bases, and 13 bases lay outside the gene matches. The CDR3 sequence is 18 residues long. Per germline, CDR1 KGHSH and CDR2 LQKENI. CDR3 nucleotides: TGTGCCAGCTTCACCGAAACGGGACAGGAAGCAACTAATGAAAAACTGTTTTTT. Translating it yields CASFTETGQEATNEKLFF.

The chain is built from TRBV6-5 and TRBJ2-2; a weak D match, TRBD2 (6 bases). This CDR3 has 13 residues. With 11 bases removed from V and 4 bases from J, the gap between germline ends came to 14 bases. CDR1 is MNHEY and CDR2 is SVGAGI in the germline V gene. The CDR3 loop is CAVTGVSTGELFF. In nucleotides, the CDR3 is TGTGCCGTCACGGGAGTGAGCACCGGGGAGCTGTTTTTT.

The chain recombines TRBV27 with TRBJ2-1; D is possibly TRBD1 (5 bases). The CDR3 sequence is 16 residues long. Trimming took off 6 bases at V and 8 bases at J, with 23 bases between the two ends. Germline assignment: CDR1 MNHEY and CDR2 SMNVEV (reference sequence). This CDR3 is CASSLGMAGPRHEQFF. The CDR3 nucleotides are TGTGCCAGCAGCTTGGGCATGGCAGGGCCCCGCCATGAGCAGTTCTTC.

The rearrangement links TRBV2 to TRBJ2-1, with TRBD2 identical over 7 bases. CDR3 length: 15 residues. V dropped 6 bases and J dropped 0; count of bases not matched to a gene: 5. CDR1 and CDR2 from the germline V gene are SNHLY and FYNNEI. The CDR3 here is CASRRAGSSYNEQFF. In nucleotides, the CDR3 is TGTGCCAGCAGGCGAGCGGGGAGCTCCTACAATGAGCAGTTCTTC.

The chain is built from TRBV4-1 and TRBJ2-2, with D possibly matching TRBD2 (5 bases). Trimming cost V 1 base and J 1 base, with 10 bases left between them. This CDR3 has 16 amino acids. Germline CDR1 MGHRA, CDR2 YSYEKL. This CDR3 reads CASSQVDSRNTGELFF. In DNA, the CDR3 is TGCGCCAGCAGCCAAGTGGACTCTCGGAACACCGGGGAGCTGTTTTTT.

The gene calls are TRBV7-9 and TRBJ2-2; 11 bases align to TRBD1. The V gene end was trimmed by 5 bases and the J gene end by 5 bases; junction bases not matched to a gene: 10. The CDR3 is made up of 17 amino acids. CDR1 and CDR2 (germline): SEHNR, FQNEAQ (reference sequence). The CDR3: CASSPPGGTGGTGELFF. As DNA, the CDR3 is TGTGCCAGCAGCCCCCCTGGCGGGACAGGGGGGACCGGGGAGCTGTTTTTT.

The gene calls are TRBV30 and TRBJ1-4; 9 bases match TRBD1. Trimming at V came to 4 bases and at J to 8 bases, leaving 5 bases not matched to a gene. This CDR3 has 13 amino acids. Germline V gene sequence: CDR1 GTSNPN, CDR2 SVGIG (reference sequence). The CDR3 protein is CAWTEGTGEKLFF. In DNA form, the CDR3 reads TGTGCCTGGACCGAGGGGACAGGGGAAAAACTGTTTTTT.